The text below deals with one T cell receptor (beta chain). Its target antigen remains unknown. The input lacks base qualities; no much larger clone sits a single base away. TCR beta CDR3 regions were amplified from genomic DNA with the immunoSEQ assay, a bias-controlled multiplex PCR using V- and J-specific primers. A second PCR step added a proprietary barcode and Illumina adapter sequences to the CDR3 amplicons. CDR3 libraries were sequenced on an Illumina MiSeq instrument. Under the source paper's analysis protocol: Export and quality control were done with immunoSEQ Analyzer 3.0, while downstream analyses used R Bioconductor and Immunarch. Repertoire metrics were calculated using only productive rearrangements within the normalized downsampled data set. Pathologically expanded clonotypes were defined as those larger than 5 templates in the normalized cohort. The Inverse Simpson Index was used to measure repertoire diversity. To capture all clonotypes, the CMV-specificity analyses were run on the non-normalized data set. The source is immuneACCESS, and TCRdb retained only in-frame sequences with V and J called. Part of the clones is not carried over; for the studies checked, unresolved V genes explain less than half of this, and the remainder is unexplained. V and J calls and clone size are as listed in that table; D and trimming were resolved from the DNA. The sample data list about 38,000 clones, and around 95% of these were observed just once. Around 1.5% of the sample goes to the ten largest clones.

The time point label, read with the paper, signifies: recipient sample about 28 days before transplant, after cytoreduction. Blood from recipients was drawn roughly 28 days before transplant, then again at days 30, 100 and 180 after transplant. Using Nuclei Lysis Solution, genomic DNA was extracted from unfractionated peripheral blood mononuclear cells that were either fresh or cryopreserved. The data belong to a study of T cell clonotyping in hematopoietic cell transplantation (dated by TCRdb to the early 2020s). Regarding the research as a whole: Recipient samples taken before transplant were collected after cytoreduction. In the study, some 140 blood samples were gathered from approximately 35 consecutive transplant recipients and their related donors. Recruitment of patients ran from 2015 to early 2017, and follow-up continued until late 2020 or until death.

Germline trimming: 5 bases from V, 4 bases from J; junction bases outside gene matches: 7. Including cysteine and phenylalanine, the CDR3 has 16 amino acids. Only the CDR3 DNA is retained, 48 bases long and in frame from the first base. CDR1 and CDR2, per the germline V gene (reference sequence), are PRHDT and FYEKMQ. Overall results and qualifications from the work: After transplant, TCR diversity in recipients dropped, and pathologically expanded clonotypes climbed progressively between day 30 and day 180. Broader TCR repertoire diversity after transplant was predicted by Inverse Simpson Index values from donors and from recipients before transplant. The sample size was limited, and CD4 and CD8 repertoire contributions could not be separated because cells were not sorted. Just a small fraction of recipient repertoires overlapped with donor repertoires, and more than 97% appeared de novo at the given depth.

The source was peripheral blood mononuclear cells, collected before stem cell transplant. The TCR comes from a man aged 40-49 years with chronic myeloid leukemia. Some clones in this sample may be carry-over from other donors' samples. This receptor chain uses TRBV13 and TRBJ2-3; 12 central nucleotides agree with TRBD2. DNA sequence: TGTGCCAGCAGCCTCAGGACTAGCGGGGTAGCAGATACGCAGTATTTT. Its protein is CASSLRTSGVADTQYF. With the rest looked up from the reference TRBV13 and TRBJ2-3 genes rather than sequenced, the full variable domain is AAGVIQSPRHLIKEKRETATLKCYPIPRHDTVYWYQQGPGQDPQFLISFYEKMQSDKGSIPDRFSAQQFSDYHSELNMSSLELGDSALYFCASSLRTSGVADTQYFGPGTRLTVL.